These 8 T cell receptor beta chains came from one sample sequenced in a study of blood T cells in healthy people across ages. A second PCR, run for roughly 7 to 12 cycles, used a sample-barcoded 5' primer plus a J-beta primer mix. TCRdb redid the calling of the 5' RACE reads with MiXCR, one entry per CDR3 protein. The table records approximately 820,000 distinct CDR3 sequences, roughly 44% of them present only once. The sequencing input was blood. The receptor source for this set is a man aged 55 to 69 in good health.

This sequence joins TRBV7-2 and TRBJ2-2, with a tentative D call TRBD2 (5 bases). The CDR3 contains 14 residues. Trimming removed 8 bases from V and 6 bases from J, with 16 bases in between. The germline gives CDR1 SGHTA, CDR2 FQGNSA. CDR3 loop: CASSLGGPAGELFF. The CDR3 DNA is TGTGCCAGCTCCCTTGGAGGACCGGCCGGGGAGCTGTTTTTT.

This clonotype was observed a handful of times. The rearrangement links TRBV7-2 to TRBJ1-6, with D unclear. V gave up 10 bases and J gave up 10 bases, with 17 bases separating them. From germline, CDR1 is SGHTA and CDR2 FQGNSA. The length of the CDR3 is 13 residues. The CDR3 sequence is CATRNVSGSPLHF. The CDR3 DNA is TGTGCCACCCGGAACGTGTCAGGATCACCCCTCCACTTT.

CDR3 region: CASSFAAGPNQPQHF. The CDR3, as DNA: TGTGCCAGCAGTTTTGCCGCAGGGCCTAATCAGCCCCAGCATTTT. This chain uses TRBV12-3 or TRBV12-4 with TRBJ1-5, with D perhaps TRBD1 (5 bases). V was shortened by 3 bases and J by 4 bases, with 13 bases between the two germline ends. The CDR3 totals 15 residues.

This clonotype occurred a few times. The chain links TRBV12-3 or TRBV12-4 to TRBJ2-5, with a weak D call TRBD2 (7 bases). The CDR3 totals 14 residues. V was shortened by 6 bases and J by 5 bases, with 16 bases between the two germline ends. In DNA, the CDR3 is TGTGCCAGCAGGTTGGGGGGGGGCGTTGAGACCCAGTACTTC. Translation: CASRLGGGVETQYF.

The chain is built from TRBV20-1 and TRBJ2-1; the D is unclear. The germline V and J ends were trimmed by 1 base and 2 bases, with 12 bases remaining between them. The CDR3 has 15 residues. CDR1 and CDR2 (germline): DFQATT, SNEGSKA (reference sequence). CDR3 in amino acids: CSARVGLEPYNEQFF. The CDR3 DNA reads as TGCAGTGCTAGAGTTGGGCTAGAACCCTACAATGAGCAGTTCTTC.

This clonotype has ten or more counts. The chain has TRBV7-2 and TRBJ1-6, with a tentative D call TRBD1 (5 bases). The germline V and J ends were trimmed by 1 base and 10 bases, with 14 bases remaining between them. Germline lookup yields CDR1 SGHTA and CDR2 FQGNSA. The CDR3 is made up of 15 amino acids. The CDR3 DNA reads as TGTGCCAGCAGCTTAGATGCAGGGACGAGATCACCCCTCCACTTT. It specifies CASSLDAGTRSPLHF.

The V call is TRBV5-1, the J call TRBJ2-5, with unresolved D. The end of the DNA is better explained by TRBJ2-7, so the J call may be wrong. The CDR3 sequence is 13 residues long. Germline loops: CDR1 SGHRS, CDR2 YFSETQ. The CDR3 protein is CASSWAGLSEQYF. The CDR3 DNA is TGCGCCAGCAGCTGGGCCGGCCTCTCCGAGCAGTACTTC.

The chain is built from TRBV7-2 and TRBJ2-7, with 10 positions matching TRBD2. The V gene end was trimmed by 4 bases and the J gene end by 7 bases; junction bases not matched to a gene: 10. Germline V gene lookup returns CDR1 SGHTA and CDR2 FQGNSA. The length of the CDR3 is 15 residues. CDR3 DNA: TGTGCCAGCAGCTCTTGGACTAGCGGCTCCAATGAGCAGTACTTC. Its protein is CASSSWTSGSNEQYF.